This T cell receptor (beta chain) stems from a study of blood T cell repertoires in COVID-19 (dated by TCRdb to between 2020 and 2021). Study-level background: Samples from collaborators originated in the United States, Italy and Spain and spanned both the acute and convalescent phases of COVID-19. The material from the prospective study consisted of cDNA or gDNA derived from T cells, B-cell-depleted T cells, or PBMCs. Deeply sampled blood TCRbeta repertoires from subjects exposed to, actively infected with, or recovered from COVID-19 were included in the dataset. A freely available public database, intended as a resource for researchers studying the immune response to SARS-CoV-2, is where the repertoires were released. Samples were obtained from the ongoing ImmuneRACE study (first 160 participants) and from over 1,000 subjects provided by 6 global collaborators. A de-identified subject ID, COVID-19 status, age in years and sex were almost always included in the sample metadata. Where available, HLA class I and class II types were taken from metadata supplied by the sample provider and were not determined by assay-based typing. Here is what the overall study found, with its caveats: Clinical and demographic metadata were provided uncurated, with the amount varying by source and participant.

The collaborating institutions used their own protocols to collect whole blood in K2EDTA tubes. For TCRbeta analysis, collaborators shipped samples as frozen whole blood, isolated PBMCs, or DNA extracted from either of those sample types. The CDR3 spans 16 residues, from the cysteine through the phenylalanine. Just CDR3 DNA is preserved here, 48 bases in frame from base 1. V and J are truncated by 0 bases and 0 bases respectively, leaving an intervening sequence of 11 bases. Per the germline V gene, MDHEN is the CDR1 and SYDVKM is the CDR2. The immunoSEQ Assay, a bias-controlled multiplex PCR, was used to amplify TCRbeta CDR3 regions from genomic DNA. The study's processing was this. Within the assay, amplification of reference gene primers was used to estimate how many nucleated cells each sample contained. To quantify the absolute abundance of each unique TCRbeta CDR3 rearrangement, sequence reads were collapsed and filtered. For each sample, productive Simpson clonality was calculated as the square root of Simpson's diversity index over productive rearrangements. The source is immuneACCESS, and TCRdb retained only in-frame sequences with V and J called. Part of the clones is not carried over; for the studies checked, unresolved V genes explain less than half of this, and the remainder is unexplained. V, J and clone size are taken as reported in that table, and D and trimming were inferred from the DNA itself. This sample is represented by about 300,000 clones; approximately 85% of them were singletons. Around 1.7% of the sample is held by the ten biggest clonotypes.

On this clone itself: Its antigen remains unidentified. Base qualities were left out, and no much larger clone turns up one base away.

The TCR comes from a woman between 50 and 59 years old with acute or convalescent COVID-19. In this chain, TRBV28 is recombined with TRBJ1-1; the best D guess is TRBD1, with 5 bases matching. The sequenced sample consisted of peripheral blood. For the CDR3, the sequence is CASSLWGDLMNTEAFF. The nucleotide sequence is given as TGTGCCAGCAGTTTATGGGGGGACTTAATGAACACTGAAGCTTTCTTT.